The 17 T cell receptor beta chains below come from one sample, sequenced in a study of T cell changes during pregnancy in multiple sclerosis. The assay was immunoSEQ multiplex PCR, and TCRdb's table has in-frame clones only and misses some. The sample shows approximately 73,000 clones, more than 90% of them seen only once. The material was CD4+ T cells from peripheral blood mononuclear cells, obtained before pregnancy. The receptors derive from a female donor with multiple sclerosis, enrolled in a pregnancy study.

The rearrangement links TRBV9 to TRBJ2-3; a weak D match, TRBD2 (6 bases). The CDR3 totals 15 residues. The V and J ends lost 0 bases and 7 bases respectively, with 15 bases between them. Germline V gene lookup returns CDR1 SGDLS and CDR2 YYNGEE. CDR3 sequence reads: CASSVGEGGSYTQYF. The CDR3 DNA reads TGTGCCAGCAGCGTAGGTGAGGGAGGATCCTATACGCAGTATTTT.

A word on this clone: At one boundary the junction diverges from the germline segment, which might be a read error. The chain is built from TRBV6-6 and TRBJ1-2; TRBD1 is a possible D gene (5 bases). This CDR3 comprises 14 residues. Germline lookup yields CDR1 MNHNY and CDR2 SVGAGI (reference sequence). The CDR3: CASSPAGDYYGYAF. CDR3 sequence (DNA): TGTGCCAGCAGCCCTGCGGGGGACTACTATGGCTACGCCTTC.

The chain joins TRBV11-1 to TRBJ2-1, with 11 positions matching TRBD2. The CDR3 length is 18 residues. Germline V lookup: CDR1 SGHAT, CDR2 FQDESV (reference sequence). V shed 6 bases and J 4 bases; nucleotides not matched to a gene: 14. The CDR3 region has the DNA TGTGCCAGCAGTACCGGGCTAGCGGGAGGCGGGGCATACAATGAGCAGTTCTTC. Amino acids: CASSTGLAGGGAYNEQFF.

The chain links TRBV19 to TRBJ1-5, with D perhaps TRBD1 (5 bases). The V end was cut by 1 base, the J end by 4 bases, with 17 bases between. The CDR3 is made up of 17 amino acids. Germline V gene data show CDR1 as LNHDA and CDR2 as SQIVND (reference sequence). The CDR3 bases are TGTGCCAGTAGTATAGGGCCCGGGGGGTTGGCGAATCAGCCCCAGCATTTT. It codes for CASSIGPGGLANQPQHF.

This chain links TRBV2 with TRBJ1-6; D not resolved. This CDR3 comprises 13 residues. Deletions cut 5 bases from V and 7 bases from J, with 9 bases between. Germline V lookup: CDR1 SNHLY, CDR2 FYNNEI. The CDR3 coding sequence is TGTGCCAGCAGTATGGAGGGAAATTCACCCCTCCACTTT. Translation: CASSMEGNSPLHF.

As DNA, the CDR3 is TGTGCCAGCTCACCACTACAGGGGGCGAGGTCACCCCTCCACTTT. Translating gives CASSPLQGARSPLHF. The chain couples TRBV18 to TRBJ1-6, with 9 bases fitting TRBD1. From germline, CDR1 is KGHSH and CDR2 LQKENI. The CDR3 spans 15 residues. V lost 1 base and J lost 10; bases outside the gene matches: 5.

The chain joins TRBV19 to TRBJ1-5; TRBD1 agrees at 8 bases. From germline, CDR1 is LNHDA and CDR2 SQIVND (reference sequence). The V and J ends lost 3 bases and 3 bases, in that order; junction bases with no gene match: 16. This CDR3 region has 19 residues. This chain's CDR3 is CASSIQRAGRGPTNQPQHF. CDR3 nucleotides: TGTGCCAGTAGTATTCAGAGGGCGGGCAGGGGGCCCACCAATCAGCCCCAGCATTTT.

The J gene is TRBJ1-5, the V gene TRBV19; 9 bases align to TRBD1. Germline V gene data show CDR1 as LNHDA and CDR2 as SQIVND (reference sequence). The ends lost 5 bases at V and 5 bases at J; junction bases unmatched: 7. CDR3 length: 15 amino acids. The CDR3 loop is CASSRETGGYQPQHF. CDR3 bases: TGTGCCAGTAGTCGCGAGACAGGGGGATATCAGCCCCAGCATTTT.

The chain employs TRBV11-1 and TRBJ2-1; maybe TRBD1 (6 bases). The CDR3 is 17 residues long. In germline, CDR1 is SGHAT, CDR2 FQDESV (reference sequence). With 4 bases removed from V and 0 bases from J, the gap between germline ends came to 16 bases. CDR3 in DNA: TGTGCCAGCAGCTCAACGGGACAAATCTTCTCCTACAATGAGCAGTTCTTC. It codes for CASSSTGQIFSYNEQFF. The full variable domain, in which reference TRBV11-1 and TRBJ2-1 provide the parts outside the CDR3, is EAEVAQSPRYKITEKSQAVAFWCDPISGHATLYWYRQILGQGPELLVQFQDESVVDDSQLPKDRFSAERLKGVDSTLKIQPAELGDSAMYLCASSSTGQIFSYNEQFFGPGTRLTVL.

The rearrangement links TRBV18 to TRBJ1-2; TRBD1 matches 8 bases. V shed 6 bases and J 8 bases; nucleotides not matched to a gene: 17. This CDR3 is 16 amino acids long. Per germline, CDR1 KGHSH and CDR2 LQKENI. The DNA of the CDR3 is TGTGCCAGCTCGCCAGGAATAGGACAGGGACCTAGGGGCTACACCTTC. Translated, it gives CASSPGIGQGPRGYTF.

The chain links TRBV7-3 to TRBJ2-3, with TRBD2 identical over 7 bases. The trim removed 5 bases at V and 0 bases at J, leaving 5 bases unmatched. Germline V gene sequence: CDR1 SGHTA, CDR2 FQGTGA. The CDR3 runs to 15 residues. CDR3: CASSRGEASTDTQYF. For the CDR3, the DNA is TGTGCCAGCAGCCGGGGGGAAGCAAGCACAGATACGCAGTATTTT.

This chain links TRBV10-3 with TRBJ1-4; no clear D. V was shortened by 4 bases and J by 5 bases, with 8 bases between the two germline ends. The germline gives CDR1 ENHRY, CDR2 SYGVKD. CDR3 length: 13 residues. CDR3 sequence (DNA): TGTGCCATCAGTGCTAGGTCCAATGAAAAACTGTTTTTT. The encoded protein is CAISARSNEKLFF.

The J gene is TRBJ2-3, the V gene TRBV30; 7 nucleotides agree with TRBD2. The germline gives CDR1 GTSNPN, CDR2 SVGIG (reference sequence). This CDR3 is built from 14 residues. V was clipped by 3 bases and J by 2 bases; unmatched bases: 5. This chain's CDR3 is CAWRGGILTDTQYF. In nucleotides, the CDR3 is TGTGCCTGGAGGGGAGGGATTCTCACAGATACGCAGTATTTT. Variable domain in full (rest from reference TRBV30 and TRBJ2-3): SQTIHQWPATLVQPVGSPLSLECTVEGTSNPNLYWYRQAAGRGLQLLFYSVGIGQISSEVPQNLSASRPQDRQFILSSKKLLLSDSGFYLCAWRGGILTDTQYFGPGTRLTVL.

This chain uses TRBV30 with TRBJ1-2; D is uncertain. Trimming left V 4 bases short and J 0 bases short, with 9 bases between. The CDR3 runs to 13 residues. CDR1 and CDR2 (germline): GTSNPN, SVGIG (reference sequence). For the CDR3, the DNA is TGTGCCTGGAATCCTAGGACTAACTATGGCTACACCTTC. Its translation: CAWNPRTNYGYTF.

The rearrangement links TRBV7-3 to TRBJ1-2, with a weak D call TRBD1 (6 bases). CDR3 length: 13 amino acids. V was pared by 3 bases and J by 11 bases, with 16 bases between. Germline CDR1 SGHTA, CDR2 FQGTGA. The CDR3 here is CASSFQGSDRYTF. In DNA, the CDR3 is TGTGCCAGCAGCTTCCAGGGGAGTGATCGATACACCTTC.

This sequence joins TRBV9 and TRBJ1-4; maybe TRBD1 (5 bases). This CDR3 region has 16 residues. Germline CDR1 and CDR2: SGDLS and YYNGEE. V was pared by 0 bases and J by 0 bases, with 9 bases between. CDR3 sequence reads: CASSVGWGATNEKLFF. Written as DNA, the CDR3 is TGTGCCAGCAGCGTAGGGTGGGGGGCAACTAATGAAAAACTGTTTTTT.

The chain employs TRBV6-5 and TRBJ1-4; 7 nucleotides align to TRBD1. Germline lookup yields CDR1 MNHEY and CDR2 SVGAGI. The CDR3 extends over 13 amino acids. The V segment lost 2 bases and the J segment 9 bases; nucleotides outside the gene matches: 3. CDR3 bases: TGTGCCAGCAGTTACGCGACAGGGAAAAAACTGTTTTTT. Translating it yields CASSYATGKKLFF.